Listed here are 8 T cell receptor beta chains from one sample, sequenced in a study of spatial heterogeneity in lung cancer. Whole-study results and caveats: For expanded intratumoral alpha and beta TCRs, counts tracked tumor mutation counts.

The time point is: sample taken at primary tumor resection. TCRdb ran MiXCR on the 5' RACE reads and lists one entry per CDR3 protein. This sample yields 20,000 to 30,000 distinct CDR3 sequences, of which around 10% are seen a single time; over 7% belongs to the top ten. These receptors' antigens are unknown. The sequencing used lung tumor tissue, collected at surgery. The receptors originated from a male donor with early-stage non-small cell lung cancer.

There are many counts of this clonotype. This chain uses TRBV6-2 or TRBV6-3 with TRBJ1-1, with 8 positions matching TRBD1. The length of the CDR3 is 14 residues. Losses at the gene ends were 6 bases for V and 4 bases for J; bases not matched to a gene: 7. Germline V gene data show CDR1 as MNHEY and CDR2 as SVGEGT. CDR3 in DNA: TGTGCCAGCAGCTCCAGGGGGCGGGGCACTGAAGCTTTCTTT. This translates into CASSSRGRGTEAFF.

This clonotype is medium-sized (0.01 to 0.1%). The V call is TRBV20-1, the J call TRBJ2-3; D tentatively fits TRBD1 or TRBD2 (5 bases each). The V and J ends lost 6 bases and 2 bases respectively, with 15 bases between them. Germline-derived CDR1 and CDR2 are DFQATT and SNEGSKA (reference sequence). The CDR3 loop spans 14 amino acids. CDR3 nucleotides: TGCAGTGCCTACGGGACCCAAGACACAGATACGCAGTATTTT. As protein: CSAYGTQDTDTQYF.

V and J are TRBV28 and TRBJ2-7, with D perhaps assigned TRBD1 or TRBD2 (6 bases each). The CDR3 runs 14 residues. Germline lookup yields CDR1 MDHEN and CDR2 SYDVKM. Trimming took 6 bases from V and 3 from J, leaving 15 bases between them. CDR3 in DNA: TGTGCCAGCAGCACGCCAGGGGAGGTCTACGAGCAGTACTTC. This gives the protein CASSTPGEVYEQYF.

The chain combines TRBV4-3 with TRBJ1-1, with TRBD1 matching over 7 bases. V lost 0 bases, J lost 6 bases, and 4 bases stayed unmatched. The CDR3 has 14 amino acids. CDR1 LGHNA and CDR2 YSLEER come from the germline V gene. CDR3 loop: CASSQETGQAEAFF. CDR3 sequence (DNA): TGCGCCAGCAGCCAAGAAACCGGACAGGCTGAAGCTTTCTTT.

The chain links TRBV11-2 to TRBJ2-7; no firm D call. Per the germline V gene, CDR1 is SGHAT and CDR2 is FQNNGV. CDR3 size: 11 residues. V lost 3 bases and J lost 4, with 4 bases in between. The CDR3: CASSFMYEQYF. CDR3 coding DNA: TGTGCCAGCAGCTTCATGTACGAGCAGTACTTC.

This clonotype was detected ten times or more. Here the CDR3 reads CASSRRLAGGELFF. CDR3 nucleotides: TGTGCCAGCAGCCGAAGGTTAGCGGGCGGGGAGCTGTTTTTT. V is TRBV7-2 and J is TRBJ2-2, with 7 bases matching TRBD2. The CDR3 covers 14 residues. Germline V gene lookup returns CDR1 SGHTA and CDR2 FQGNSA. J gave up 7 bases and V 5 bases, and 7 bases lay outside the gene matches.

This clonotype has a count of ten or more. This rearrangement joins TRBV19 to TRBJ2-6; 8 bases align to TRBD2. The CDR3 sequence is 15 residues long. V gave up 7 bases and J gave up 3 bases; unmatched junction bases: 5. Germline assignment: CDR1 LNHDA and CDR2 SQIVND (reference sequence). CDR3 DNA sequence: TGTGCCAGTACCGGACTAGCTCTTGGGGCCAACGTCCTGACTTTC. Translation: CASTGLALGANVLTF.

The chain couples TRBV28 to TRBJ2-1, with 9 bases lining up with TRBD1. The germline gives CDR1 MDHEN, CDR2 SYDVKM. V lost 6 bases, J lost 6 bases, and 3 bases stayed unmatched. The CDR3 covers 13 residues. CDR3 DNA sequence: TGTGCCAGCAGGGAACAGGGGGCCAATGAGCAGTTCTTC. As protein: CASREQGANEQFF. Combining the CDR3 with reference TRBV28 and TRBJ2-1 gives the whole variable domain DVKVTQSSRYLVKRTGEKVFLECVQDMDHENMFWYRQDPGLGLRLIYFSYDVKMKEKGDIPEGYSVSREKKERFSLILESASTNQTSMYLCASREQGANEQFFGPGTRLTVL.